These T cell receptor beta chains were read from a single sample in a study of cytomegalovirus exposure and HLA in healthy donors. Using immunoSEQ multiplex PCR, the repertoire was profiled, and TCRdb retains in-frame clones only, with some absent. The sample gives nearly 110,000 clones, roughly 80% of which show up once; 2% to 3% is in the top ten. Sequenced material: PBMCs. The receptors stem from a man younger than 45 in good health and CMV-seropositive. Both conserved end residues are part of each CDR3. A D gene is named only where the DNA matches it firmly. Size tells how often a clone was seen (once, few, many) or the class of an expanded clone, and some rows leave it out.

J,D,V,size,CDR3,DNA
TRBJ2-7,-,TRBV18,once,CASSPGQSSYEQYF,TGTGCCAGCTCACCGGGGCAGAGCTCCTACGAGCAGTACTTC
TRBJ2-2,TRBD1,TRBV6-5,-,CASSGQTGIGGELFF,TGTGCCAGCAGTGGGCAGACAGGGATCGGGGGGGAGCTGTTTTTT
TRBJ1-1,-,TRBV19,-,CASSIWTENTEAFF,TGTGCCAGTAGTATATGGACAGAGAACACTGAAGCTTTCTTT
TRBJ1-2,-,TRBV19,-,CASTFLQGGYTF,TGTGCCAGTACCTTTCTCCAGGGGGGCTACACCTTC
TRBJ2-1,TRBD2,TRBV4-2,-,CASSQQPTSGGLDEQFF,TGTGCCAGCAGCCAGCAACCGACTAGCGGGGGTCTCGATGAGCAGTTCTTC
TRBJ2-1,-,TRBV5-6,-,CASSLVSNEQFF,TGTGCCAGCAGCTTGGTTAGCAATGAGCAGTTCTTC
TRBJ2-3,TRBD2,TRBV5-1,few,CASRLAGRTDTQYF,TGCGCCAGCAGACTAGCGGGGCGCACAGATACGCAGTATTTT
TRBJ1-6,TRBD1,TRBV11-2,-,CASSVHRDRESLHF,TGTGCCAGCAGCGTCCACCGGGACAGGGAATCCCTCCACTTT
TRBJ2-7,-,TRBV7-2,once,CASANRVVAAYEQYF,TGTGCCAGCGCGAACCGGGTGGTCGCAGCCTACGAGCAGTACTTC
TRBJ2-3,-,TRBV6-4,medium-sized,CASSDSQGGDTQYF,TGTGCCAGCAGTGACTCCCAGGGTGGCGATACGCAGTATTTT
TRBJ2-3,-,TRBV5-1,-,CASSLSGGTDTQYF,TGCGCCAGCAGCTTATCGGGTGGCACAGATACGCAGTATTTT
TRBJ2-3,-,TRBV6-1,-,CASSGVPGENTDTQYF,TGTGCCAGCAGTGGGGTTCCGGGGGAAAACACAGATACGCAGTATTTT
TRBJ2-7,-,TRBV7-9,-,CASSTPYEQYF,TGTGCCAGCAGCACTCCCTACGAGCAGTACTTC
TRBJ2-3,-,TRBV4-1,-,CASSRLAASTDTQYF,TGCGCCAGCAGCCGGTTAGCGGCTAGCACAGATACGCAGTATTTT
TRBJ1-5,-,TRBV7-9,-,CASSSQGSGNNQPQHF,TGTGCCAGCAGCTCTCAGGGTTCTGGCAACAATCAGCCCCAGCATTTT
TRBJ1-6,-,TRBV6-5,once,CASSYAGYNSPLHF,TGTGCCAGCAGTTACGCAGGTTATAATTCACCCCTCCACTTT